A single sample is the source of the 5 T cell receptor beta chains below, sequenced in a study of OX40 agonist ivuxolimab in advanced cancers. TCRdb's copy holds only in-frame clones and misses some; the assay was immunoSEQ multiplex PCR. Here the sample spans some 80,000 clones, just over 90% being singletons. Material: CD4+ or CD8+ T cells sorted from blood, obtained in a trial of the OX40 agonist ivuxolimab. All receptors derive from an adult with an advanced solid tumor such as melanoma, head and neck, liver or kidney cancer.

This chain joins TRBV28 and TRBJ2-5; TRBD1 agrees at 9 bases. The V and J ends lost 6 bases and 4 bases, in that order; junction bases with no gene match: 6. Germline CDR1 is MDHEN and CDR2 is SYDVKM. The CDR3 runs 14 residues. Written as DNA, the CDR3 is TGTGCCAGCAGGACAGGGGGAATGGGAGAGACCCAGTACTTC. Translation: CASRTGGMGETQYF. The variable domain in full, with the rest retrieved from reference TRBV28 and TRBJ2-5, is DVKVTQSSRYLVKRTGEKVFLECVQDMDHENMFWYRQDPGLGLRLIYFSYDVKMKEKGDIPEGYSVSREKKERFSLILESASTNQTSMYLCASRTGGMGETQYFGPGTRLLVL.

V gene TRBV19 combines with J gene TRBJ2-2, with D possibly being TRBD2 (6 bases). Deletions cut 6 bases from V and 3 bases from J, with 14 bases between. The germline gives CDR1 LNHDA, CDR2 SQIVND (reference sequence). This CDR3 contains 15 residues. The CDR3 spells CASSLGGGYTGELFF. CDR3 sequence (DNA): TGTGCCAGTAGCCTGGGAGGAGGGTACACCGGGGAGCTGTTTTTT.

The chain employs TRBV2 and TRBJ1-1; the match to TRBD1 covers 8 bases. The V gene's germline CDR1 is SNHLY and CDR2 FYNNEI. The CDR3 is 14 amino acids. Unmatched junction bases numbered 8, after V lost 6 bases and J lost 5 bases. The CDR3 DNA is TGTGCCAGCAGGGGTTTCCGACAGGGGACTGAAGCTTTCTTT. Its protein product is CASRGFRQGTEAFF.

V is TRBV6-1 and J is TRBJ2-7; TRBD1 might be the D (5 bases). The germline gives CDR1 MNHNS, CDR2 SASEGT. Trimming took 0 bases from V and 9 from J, leaving 12 bases between them. This CDR3 has 13 amino acids. The CDR3 protein is CASSEAGKGVQYF. CDR3 nucleotides: TGTGCCAGCAGTGAAGCGGGGAAAGGGGTGCAGTACTTC.

The rearrangement links TRBV7-9 to TRBJ1-3, with a weak D call TRBD1 (6 bases). This CDR3 spans 15 amino acids. Germline values: CDR1 SEHNR, CDR2 FQNEAQ (reference sequence). V was clipped by 5 bases and J by 0 bases, with 11 bases between them. Here the CDR3 reads CASSRGQISGNTIYF. The DNA for the CDR3 is TGTGCCAGCAGCAGAGGACAGATCTCTGGAAACACCATATATTTT.